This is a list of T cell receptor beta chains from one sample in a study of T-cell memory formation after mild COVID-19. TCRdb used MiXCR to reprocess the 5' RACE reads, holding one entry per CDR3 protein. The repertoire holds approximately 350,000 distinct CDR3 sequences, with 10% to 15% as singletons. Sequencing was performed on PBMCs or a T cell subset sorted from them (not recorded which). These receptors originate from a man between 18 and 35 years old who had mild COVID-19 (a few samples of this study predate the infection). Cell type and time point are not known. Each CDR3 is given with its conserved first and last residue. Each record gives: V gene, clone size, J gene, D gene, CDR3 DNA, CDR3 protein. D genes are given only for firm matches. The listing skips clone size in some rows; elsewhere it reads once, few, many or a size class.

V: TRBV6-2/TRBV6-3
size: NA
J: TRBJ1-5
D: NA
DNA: TGTGCCAGCAGTTACAGACAGGCCTCAAGGCAGCCCCAGCATTTT
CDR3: CASSYRQASRQPQHF

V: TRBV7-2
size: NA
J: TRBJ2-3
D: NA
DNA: TGTGCCAGCAGCTTACAACTCCTAGGCACAGATACGCAGTATTTT
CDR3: CASSLQLLGTDTQYF

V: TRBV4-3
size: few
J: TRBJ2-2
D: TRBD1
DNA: TGCGCCAGCAGCCAAGATACAGGGGAAAACAGGGAGCTGTTTTTT
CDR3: CASSQDTGENRELFF

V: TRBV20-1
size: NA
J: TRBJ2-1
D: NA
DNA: TGCAGTGCTAGCCAGGGCAATGAGCAGTTCTTC
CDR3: CSASQGNEQFF

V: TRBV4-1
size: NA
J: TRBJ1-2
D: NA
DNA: TGCGCCAGCAGCCAAGAACCCCCCCCCGGGGCAGTTCCCTATGGCTACACCTTC
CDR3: CASSQEPPPGAVPYGYTF

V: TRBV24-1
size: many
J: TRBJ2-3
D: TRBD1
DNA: TGTGCCACCAGTGATCGCCGGGCTCGGGACAGGGGGACAGATACGCAGTATTTT
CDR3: CATSDRRARDRGTDTQYF

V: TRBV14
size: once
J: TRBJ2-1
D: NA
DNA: TGTGCCAGCAGCCAAACGGGCAGTATCAGCGAGTTCTTC
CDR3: CASSQTGSISEFF

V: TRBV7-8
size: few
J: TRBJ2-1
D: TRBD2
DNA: TGTGCCAGCAGTTACGCGGGAGGTAGATGGTCACAGTTCTTC
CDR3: CASSYAGGRWSQFF

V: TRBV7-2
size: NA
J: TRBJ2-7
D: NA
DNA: TGTGCCAGCAGCTTAGGCGGGACAGTCTCCTACGAGCAGTACTTC
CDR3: CASSLGGTVSYEQYF

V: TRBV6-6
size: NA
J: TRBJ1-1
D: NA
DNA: TGTGCCAGCACCAGGCAGGGTAGTTATGGGACTGAAGCTTTCTTT
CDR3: CASTRQGSYGTEAFF